The source of this TCR beta chain is a study of OX40 agonist ivuxolimab in advanced cancers. In the study overall: Ivuxolimab, which targeted the costimulatory receptor OX40 (CD134), was an agonistic, fully human IgG2 monoclonal antibody. Intravenous ivuxolimab was administered to patients every 2 weeks at six dose levels: 0.01, 0.1, 0.3, 1.5, 3 and 10 mg/kg. Partial responses were achieved by three dose-escalation patients, of whom one had hepatocellular carcinoma and two had cutaneous melanoma. Peripheral TCRbeta sequencing aimed to test whether ivuxolimab altered TCR sequence diversity and caused clonal T-cell expansion. Prior anti-PD-1, anti-PD-L1 or anti-CTLA-4 therapy was permitted, and checkpoint inhibitors had been received by around 39% of dose-escalation patients. In the dose-escalation cohort, over 65% of patients were male, and the mean age was approximately 60 years, with a range of 23 to 79. The paper reports the monotherapy dose-escalation portion (N of about 54 patients) of the phase I ivuxolimab trial. Among the approximately 50 dose-escalation patients, about 19 had hepatocellular carcinoma, some 15 melanoma, 9 renal cell carcinoma and 9 head and neck cancer. The investigation overall reported the following: In the 0.1-3.0 mg/kg groups, partial responders had among the lowest normalized peripheral clonal expansion, particularly in CD8+ T cells. Low levels of normalized T-cell clonal expansion were also shown by some nonresponding patients. Antigen specificity was not determined for the clonally expanded peripheral T cells. After ivuxolimab, expanded clones were on average more numerous among CD8+ T cells than among CD4+ T cells. At doses of 0.1 to 3.0 mg/kg, clonal expansion of both CD4+ and CD8+ blood T cells was observed from baseline to week 6.

Genomic DNA was isolated from the sorted cells so that the TCRbeta CDR3 region could be sequenced. The immunoSEQ Assay was used for sequencing of TCRbeta CDR3 regions. Drawn from immuneACCESS, this table holds only the in-frame rearrangements with V and J called that TCRdb kept. Clones are partly lost; checked studies trace under half to an unresolved V gene and leave the rest unexplained. In this sample the table shows about 77,000 clones, about 85% of which occur a single time. The ten largest make up about 4.6% of the sample. Patients with autoimmune disease history or receiving systemic immunosuppression were excluded from the trial. Peripheral blood for TCR sequencing was collected from all dose cohorts at baseline, on cycle 4 day 1, and on cycle 7 day 1. Samples came from an open-label, multicenter, first-in-human phase I dose-escalation trial of ivuxolimab. Adults with locally advanced or metastatic melanoma, renal cell carcinoma, hepatocellular carcinoma or head and neck squamous cell carcinoma were enrolled in the trial. Before TCR sequencing, CD4+ T cells and CD8+ T cells from peripheral blood were sorted into separate populations.

On this clone: What antigen it recognizes has not been identified. No clone much larger than this one lies a single base away; base qualities are absent.

The sample here was CD4+ or CD8+ T cells sorted from blood, taken in a trial of the OX40 agonist ivuxolimab. This TCR was sampled from an adult with an advanced solid tumor such as melanoma, head and neck, liver or kidney cancer.

The CDR3 has the sequence CASSVDTDRGTHSPLHF. The base sequence is TGTGCCAGCAGCGTAGACACGGACAGGGGAACACATTCACCCCTCCACTTT. Rearrangement joined TRBV9 to TRBJ1-6, and TRBD1 aligns with 9 junction nucleotides. The CDR3 sequence holds 17 residues, the cysteine and phenylalanine included. Only the CDR3 region is kept as DNA, spanning 51 bases read in frame from base 1. The germline V end is reduced by 0 bases and the J end by 8 bases; junction bases left unmatched: 9. The CDR1 and CDR2 encoded by the germline V gene are SGDLS and YYNGEE.